This note documents a single T cell receptor beta chain sequence. Its antigen is unidentified. The data were taken from a study of CXCR3-negative and CXCR3-positive naive CD8 T cells. Points from the study as a whole: Within a donor, both naive subsets shared TRBV-TRBJ usage, unlike memory cells. Compared with CXCR3-negative naive cells, CXCR3-positive naive cells showed more hydrophobic TRB CDR3s. Cryopreserved PBMCs had partly decreased CXCR3 expression; fresh PBMCs were used in most assays.

The germline CDR1 and CDR2 sequences are SEHNR and FQNEAQ (reference sequence). This CDR3 region has 15 residues. The libraries of TRB cDNA were prepared using 5' RACE with UMI labels. Reprocessing the 5' RACE reads, TCRdb reports a single entry for every CDR3 protein and omits DNA. This listing includes 150,000 to 160,000 distinct CDR3 sequences. Sequenced: naive CXCR3+ CD8+ T cells from blood. Noted subset: CD45RO-CCR7+CD27+CD95- naive CD8+ T cells expressing CXCR3 (TNR3+). The sequence was obtained from a human donor in good health. Some clones in this sample may be carry-over from other donors' samples. The chain has TRBV7-9 and TRBJ2-7; the D call from TCRdb, TRBD1, cannot be confirmed without DNA. The CDR3 protein is CASSSLTGFSYEQYF.